This T cell receptor beta chain was observed in a study of early T cells in non-severe SARS-CoV-2 infection (dated by TCRdb to about 2021). As for the study more broadly: TCR sequencing used bulk RNA from unsorted whole blood, so alpha and beta chains could not be paired. Points the paper makes about the study in general: VDJdb matching was skewed toward anti-spike CD8 responses and likely underestimated virus-specific expansions, missing private and CD4 specificities.

In this sample, this clonotype turned up many times. Its antigen is unknown. No clone much larger than this one lies a single base away; base qualities are absent. The library was prepared using 5' RACE. TCRdb lists the instrument as NextSeq 500. The TCR library protocol attached unique molecular identifiers to individual cDNA molecules to correct for sequencing error and PCR bias. Both TCR alpha and beta chains were sequenced, and tight co-correlation was observed between alpha and beta sequence abundances in each sample. The study's own analysis went as follows. Decombinator V4 was used to perform V gene, J gene and CDR3 annotation of TCR sequences. Expanded TCRs were defined as changing significantly between any two time points under a Poisson model with p below 0.0001. TCR abundances were normalised to the total number of TCRs sequenced per sample and expressed as counts per million. TRAV1-2 paired with TRAJ12, TRAJ20 or TRAJ33 defined MAIT TCRs, while TRAV10 paired with TRAJ18 defined iNKT TCRs. VDJdb, accessed 1 November 2021, was searched for CMV, EBV and SARS-CoV-2 annotated TCRs, excluding TCRs annotated for multiple antigens. The raw public data were reprocessed by TCRdb itself: fastp quality trimming at Q25, MiXCR clonotype calling, in-frame beta chains only. Every CDR3 protein is listed once, alongside the most common genes and DNA of its rows. These V and J calls originate from TCRdb's pipeline instead of the authors' own analysis. The sample data list more than 65,000 distinct CDR3 sequences, and under 15% of these were observed just once. The biggest ten clones account for about 1.3% of the sample.

Set within a cohort of healthcare workers in London, UK, this nested case-control study involved weekly PCR testing of nasopharyngeal swabs along with blood sampling. Healthcare workers were enrolled in the week of the UK lockdown, from 23 to 31 March 2020, and were followed every week for up to roughly 15 weeks. Trimmed from V: 4 bases; trimmed from J: 4 bases; junction bases lacking a gene match: 12. CDR1 and CDR2 (MNHNS, SASEGT) derive from the germline V gene. The CDR3 measures 17 amino acids from cysteine to phenylalanine. The read is trimmed to its CDR3 DNA, 51 bases read in frame from base 1.

The sequencing input was whole blood. The chain is assembled from TRBV6-1 and TRBJ2-7; 11 central nucleotides agree with TRBD2. The TCR comes from an adult who was a healthcare worker with PCR-confirmed SARS-CoV-2 infection or an uninfected control (not recorded which). The nucleotide sequence reads TGTGCCAGCAGTGTGCCCTTTTTTCTAGCGGGAGGTTACGAGCAGTACTTC. Its coded protein is CASSVPFFLAGGYEQYF.